The clone carrying this T cell receptor beta chain showed up many times. The data originate from a study of T cells in Graves' hyperthyroidism and ophthalmopathy. Trimming removed 2 bases at V and 2 bases at J, with 18 bases between. The CDR3 has 16 residues. Germline V gene data show CDR1 as SQVTM and CDR2 as ANQGSEA. From RNA transcripts, TCR beta CDR3 regions were amplified. The HTBI primer set drove a first-round RT-PCR of the TCR CDR3. TCRdb called the multiplex PCR reads again in MiXCR, with one record for every CDR3 protein. The sample includes more than 500,000 distinct CDR3 sequences, about a sixth of them seen just once.

The chain carries TRBV29-1 and TRBJ1-1, with a tentative D call TRBD1 (6 bases). This TCR was recovered from a woman in her twenties or thirties with Graves' hyperthyroidism. The sequencing sample was made of blood. The CDR3 bases are TGCAGCGTTGAAACTAAGGGCGACAGGTATAACACTGAAGCTTTCTTT. This encodes CSVETKGDRYNTEAFF.